This entry lists 5 T cell receptor beta chains sequenced from one sample in a study of blood T cells in healthy people across ages. The use of a sample-barcoded 5' primer and a J-beta primer mix characterized a second PCR of roughly 6 to 11 cycles. TCRdb re-analysed the 5' RACE reads in MiXCR, keeping a single row per CDR3 protein. The table has more than 1,000,000 distinct CDR3 sequences, roughly a quarter seen once. These data are also associated with another study on T cells of mothers and their children.

Sequenced material: blood. Every receptor here comes from a girl aged 2 to 10 in good health.

V gene TRBV29-1 combines with J gene TRBJ1-1; a weak D match, TRBD1 (5 bases). CDR1 is SQVTM, CDR2 ANQGSEA, per germline. The V and J ends lost 7 bases and 0 bases respectively, with 12 bases between them. The CDR3 has 13 amino acids. This CDR3 reads CSGAGPLNTEAFF. CDR3 bases: TGCAGCGGCGCGGGGCCACTGAACACTGAAGCTTTCTTT.

CDR3 loop: CASSLAWTGGNEQFF. DNA for the CDR3: TGTGCCAGCAGCTTAGCCTGGACAGGGGGTAATGAGCAGTTCTTC. This chain uses TRBV11-1 with TRBJ2-5; 10 bases are a match to TRBD1. The DNA end lines up better with TRBJ2-1; the J call may be wrong. The CDR3 has 15 residues. Germline V gene data show CDR1 as SGHAT and CDR2 as FQDESV (reference sequence).

This chain joins TRBV27 and TRBJ2-3; weak D call: TRBD1 (5 bases). The CDR3 totals 16 residues. Trimming cost V 4 bases and J 2 bases, with 16 bases left between them. The germline V gene has CDR1 MNHEY and CDR2 SMNVEV (reference sequence). The chain's CDR3 is CASSSLRDSATDTQYF. The CDR3 coding sequence is TGTGCCAGCAGTTCTTTAAGAGACAGTGCCACAGATACGCAGTATTTT.

The sample holds a few counts of this clonotype. This chain joins TRBV7-9 and TRBJ2-3, with D possibly TRBD2 on 7 matching bases. Germline V CDR1 and CDR2: SEHNR, FQNEAQ (reference sequence). The CDR3 loop spans 15 amino acids. Trimming left V 10 bases short and J 2 bases short, with 19 bases between. The DNA for the CDR3 is TGTGCCACCCCACGGGGGGCGGTGGTCACAGATACGCAGTATTTT. It specifies CATPRGAVVTDTQYF.

This rearrangement joins TRBV4-1 to TRBJ2-1, with TRBD1 matching over 9 bases. The CDR3 length is 16 residues. J lost 7 bases, V lost 1 base, and 8 bases had no gene match. Germline CDR1 reads MGHRA; CDR2 reads YSYEKL. As DNA, the CDR3 is TGCGCCAGCAGCCAAGCAACAGGGGGCCAGGTTAATGAGCAGTTCTTC. This codes for CASSQATGGQVNEQFF.